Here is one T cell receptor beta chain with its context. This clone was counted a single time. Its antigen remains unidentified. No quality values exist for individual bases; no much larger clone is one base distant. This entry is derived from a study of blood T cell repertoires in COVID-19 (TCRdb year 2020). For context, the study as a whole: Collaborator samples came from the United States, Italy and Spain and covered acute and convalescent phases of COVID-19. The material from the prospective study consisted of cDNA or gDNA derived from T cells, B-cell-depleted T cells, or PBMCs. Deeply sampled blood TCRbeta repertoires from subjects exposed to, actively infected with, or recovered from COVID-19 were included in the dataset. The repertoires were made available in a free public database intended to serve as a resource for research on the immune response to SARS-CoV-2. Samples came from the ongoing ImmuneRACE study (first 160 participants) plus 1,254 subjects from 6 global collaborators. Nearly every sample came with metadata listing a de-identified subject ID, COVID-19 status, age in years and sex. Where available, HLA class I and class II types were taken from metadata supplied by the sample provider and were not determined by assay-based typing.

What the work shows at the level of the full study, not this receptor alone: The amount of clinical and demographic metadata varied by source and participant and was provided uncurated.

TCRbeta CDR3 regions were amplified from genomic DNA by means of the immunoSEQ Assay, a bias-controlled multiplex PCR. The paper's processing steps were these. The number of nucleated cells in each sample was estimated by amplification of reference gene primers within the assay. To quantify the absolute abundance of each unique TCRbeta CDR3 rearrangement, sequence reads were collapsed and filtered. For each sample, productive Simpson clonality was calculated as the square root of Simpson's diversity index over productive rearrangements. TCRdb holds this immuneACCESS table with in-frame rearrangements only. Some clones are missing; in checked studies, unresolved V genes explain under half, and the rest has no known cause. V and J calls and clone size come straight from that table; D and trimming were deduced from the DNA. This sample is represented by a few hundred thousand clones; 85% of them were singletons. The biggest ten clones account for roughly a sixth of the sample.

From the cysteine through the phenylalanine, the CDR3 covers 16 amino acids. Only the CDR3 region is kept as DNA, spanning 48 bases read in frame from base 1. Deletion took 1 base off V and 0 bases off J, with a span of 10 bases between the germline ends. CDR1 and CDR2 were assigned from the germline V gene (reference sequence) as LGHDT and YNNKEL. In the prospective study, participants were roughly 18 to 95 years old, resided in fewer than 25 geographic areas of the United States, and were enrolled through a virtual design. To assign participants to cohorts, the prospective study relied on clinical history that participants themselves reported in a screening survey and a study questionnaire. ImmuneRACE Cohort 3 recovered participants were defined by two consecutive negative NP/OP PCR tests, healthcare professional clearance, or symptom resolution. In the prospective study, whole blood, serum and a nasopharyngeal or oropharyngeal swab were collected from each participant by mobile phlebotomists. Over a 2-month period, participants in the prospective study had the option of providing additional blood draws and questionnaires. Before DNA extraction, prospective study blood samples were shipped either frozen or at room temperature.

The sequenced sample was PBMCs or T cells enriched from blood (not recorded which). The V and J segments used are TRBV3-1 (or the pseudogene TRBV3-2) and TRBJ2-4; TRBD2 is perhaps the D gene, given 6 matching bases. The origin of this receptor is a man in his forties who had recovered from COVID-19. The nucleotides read TGTGCCAGCAGCCAAGTCCCGCGGGGAGCCAAAAACATTCAGTACTTC. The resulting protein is CASSQVPRGAKNIQYF.